The next 21 T cell receptor beta chains were all read from a single sample in a study of tumour-infiltrating T cells in Burkitt lymphoma. Profiling relied on immunoSEQ multiplex PCR, and the TCRdb table lists in-frame clones only, not all of them. The sample carries tens of thousands of clones, roughly 30% recorded once. The sequenced sample was tumor tissue. The receptors originated from a human donor with Burkitt lymphoma.

Only a few counts were recorded for this clone. The chain has TRBV4-2 and TRBJ2-1, with 9 bases lining up with TRBD2. Germline V lookup: CDR1 LGHNA, CDR2 YNFKEQ. V lost 1 base and J lost 4; bases outside the gene matches: 8. This CDR3 has 17 residues. CDR3 nucleotides: TGTGCCAGCAGCCAAGGGGGGGCTAGCGGGGTTTACAATGAGCAGTTCTTC. Translated: CASSQGGASGVYNEQFF.

This clone was seen a handful of times. V gene TRBV19 combines with J gene TRBJ2-2; 8 bases match TRBD1. CDR3 length: 13 amino acids. Germline V gene data show CDR1 as LNHDA and CDR2 as SQIVND (reference sequence). Trimming removed 7 bases from V and 7 bases from J; junction bases left unmatched: 5. In DNA, the CDR3 is TGTGCCAGTACCAGGACAGGGATCGGGGAGCTGTTTTTT. Its protein is CASTRTGIGELFF.

The chain employs TRBV5-1 and TRBJ2-4, with 7 bases fitting TRBD1. Germline loops: CDR1 SGHRS, CDR2 YFSETQ. After removal of 0 bases from V and 0 bases from J, the junction contained 9 bases not matched to a gene. This CDR3 has 18 residues. As DNA, the CDR3 is TGCGCCAGCAGCTTGGAGACACAGGGGCTTTTAGCCAAAAACATTCAGTACTTC. Translated: CASSLETQGLLAKNIQYF.

This clone showed up just a few times. The CDR3 nucleotides read TGTGCCAGCAGGATCCCAGGACTAGCGAACCAAGAGACCCAGTACTTC. Translated: CASRIPGLANQETQYF. V usage is TRBV2 and J usage is TRBJ2-5; 9 positions match TRBD2. The germline CDR1 and CDR2 sequences are SNHLY and FYNNEI. V dropped 6 bases and J dropped 0; count of bases not matched to a gene: 8. This CDR3 spans 16 amino acids.

CDR3 loop: CASSYSREGTIYF. Written as DNA, the CDR3 is TGTGCCAGCAGTTACTCGAGGGAAGGCACCATATATTTT. The rearrangement uses TRBV6-5 and TRBJ1-3; no clear D gene. The CDR3 contains 13 residues. Trimming removed 0 bases at V and 9 bases at J, with 9 bases between. Germline-derived CDR1 and CDR2 are MNHEY and SVGAGI.

This clone appeared a few times. The chain uses TRBV7-9 and TRBJ1-6, with 7 bases identical to TRBD1. Trimming cost V 5 bases and J 8 bases; bases outside gene matches: 9. The CDR3 runs to 15 residues. Looked up from germline, CDR1 is SEHNR and CDR2 is FQNEAQ (reference sequence). This chain's CDR3 is CASSPRGQSYSPLHF. DNA of the CDR3: TGTGCCAGCAGCCCGCGGGGACAGAGTTATTCACCCCTCCACTTT.

The chain joins TRBV27 to TRBJ1-2; D is undetermined. From germline, CDR1 is MNHEY and CDR2 SMNVEV (reference sequence). The CDR3 consists of 15 residues. V lost 6 bases and J lost 6, with 20 bases in between. The CDR3 loop reads CASSYGIGRMNGYTF. The CDR3 region has the DNA TGTGCCAGCAGCTACGGTATAGGTCGAATGAATGGCTACACCTTC.

The genes are TRBV7-2 and TRBJ1-4, with D hard to call. There are 11 residues in the CDR3. The V end lost 6 bases, the J end lost 7 bases, and 6 bases lay between the germline ends. Germline CDR1 SGHTA, CDR2 FQGNSA. The CDR3 region is CASRAGEKLFF. The CDR3 bases are TGTGCCAGCAGGGCCGGTGAAAAACTGTTTTTT.

The chain links TRBV13 to TRBJ2-2; 8 nucleotides line up with TRBD1. The CDR3 loop spans 16 amino acids. The ends lost 4 bases at V and 4 bases at J; junction bases unmatched: 8. The germline V gene encodes CDR1 PRHDT and CDR2 FYEKMQ (reference sequence). The CDR3 sequence: CASSSGPRGRTGELFF. Here the CDR3 DNA reads TGTGCCAGCAGCTCTGGCCCCAGGGGGCGCACCGGGGAGCTGTTTTTT.

This clone turned up a few times. The chain carries TRBV5-4 and TRBJ1-5; 7 nucleotides align to TRBD1. The trim removed 1 base at V and 2 bases at J, leaving 3 bases unmatched. The CDR3 loop spans 15 amino acids. Germline CDR1 SGHNT, CDR2 YYREEE (reference sequence). The CDR3: CASSLQGDGNQPQHF. CDR3 coding DNA: TGTGCCAGCAGCTTGCAGGGGGATGGCAATCAGCCCCAGCATTTT.

The gene calls are TRBV19 and TRBJ1-5; tentatively, D is TRBD1 (6 bases). This CDR3 is built from 13 residues. Germline lookup yields CDR1 LNHDA and CDR2 SQIVND (reference sequence). V lost 4 bases to trimming and J lost 6 bases, with 10 bases between them. The CDR3 DNA sequence: TGTGCCAGTAGTAGCCAGGGGACTCAGCCCCAGCATTTT. Amino acid sequence: CASSSQGTQPQHF.

This chain joins TRBV5-1 and TRBJ1-1; D gene ambiguous. CDR1 SGHRS and CDR2 YFSETQ come from the germline V gene. The CDR3 is made up of 13 amino acids. Trimming shortened V by 5 bases and J by 4 bases, and 12 bases separated the two germline ends. CDR3 nucleotide sequence: TGCGCCAGCAGTTACGGAGTCGGCACTGAAGCTTTCTTT. Amino acids: CASSYGVGTEAFF.

This clone was detected only a few times. The J gene is TRBJ2-3, the V gene TRBV19; D may correspond to TRBD1 or TRBD2 (5 bases each). Germline V gene lookup returns CDR1 LNHDA and CDR2 SQIVND (reference sequence). The CDR3 extends over 13 amino acids. Trimming removed 5 bases from V and 6 bases from J, with 12 bases in between. The CDR3 coding sequence is TGTGCCAGTAGTCCGGGGCTCCGGGATACGCAGTATTTT. Translating gives CASSPGLRDTQYF.

The J gene is TRBJ1-6, the V gene TRBV2; D unclear. The CDR3 has 13 residues. The V end was cut by 6 bases, the J end by 4 bases, with 7 bases between. The germline V gene has CDR1 SNHLY and CDR2 FYNNEI. CDR3 sequence (DNA): TGTGCCAGCAGACCTTCGTATAATTCACCCCTCCACTTT. Protein product: CASRPSYNSPLHF.

This clone was picked up one time. This CDR3 is CASSWTGPGYTEAFF. The DNA of the CDR3 is TGCGCCAGCAGTTGGACAGGGCCAGGGTACACTGAAGCTTTCTTT. J is TRBJ1-1 and V is TRBV5-1, with TRBD1 identical over 8 bases. Germline lookup yields CDR1 SGHRS and CDR2 YFSETQ. After removal of 5 bases from V and 3 bases from J, the junction contained 9 bases not matched to a gene. This CDR3 region has 15 residues.

The chain joins TRBV9 to TRBJ2-5; 8 nucleotides align to TRBD2. The junction had 8 bases not matched to a gene; V was cut back by 3 bases and J by 4 bases. Germline V gives CDR1 SGDLS, CDR2 YYNGEE. This CDR3 has 15 residues. CDR3 coding DNA: TGTGCCAGCAGCGCCCCGGGGGGGTTGCGAGAGACCCAGTACTTC. Its protein product is CASSAPGGLRETQYF. Combining the CDR3 with reference TRBV9 and TRBJ2-5 gives the whole variable domain DSGVTQTPKHLITATGQRVTLRCSPRSGDLSVYWYQQSLDQGLQFLIQYYNGEERAKGNILERFSAQQFPDLHSELNLSSLELGDSALYFCASSAPGGLRETQYFGPGTRLLVL.

V is TRBV7-8 and J is TRBJ2-5; 7 bases map to TRBD1. This CDR3 has 13 residues. The germline V gene has CDR1 SGHVS and CDR2 FQNEAQ. The V gene end was trimmed by 4 bases and the J gene end by 3 bases; junction bases not matched to a gene: 2. The CDR3, as DNA: TGTGCCAGCAGCTGGGACAGAGAAGAGACCCAGTACTTC. It encodes CASSWDREETQYF.

V is TRBV7-9 and J is TRBJ2-2; 13 bases agree with TRBD2. Trimming at V came to 4 bases and at J to 4 bases, leaving 6 bases not matched to a gene. The germline gives CDR1 SEHNR, CDR2 FQNEAQ (reference sequence). This CDR3 contains 17 residues. The CDR3 loop reads CASSWGLAGTSTGELFF. The DNA for the CDR3 is TGTGCCAGCAGCTGGGGACTAGCGGGGACGAGCACCGGGGAGCTGTTTTTT.

The chain is built from TRBV19 and TRBJ1-3; D is unclear. CDR1 LNHDA and CDR2 SQIVND come from the germline V gene (reference sequence). The CDR3 consists of 12 residues. Trimming left V 10 bases short and J 6 bases short, with 13 bases between. For the CDR3, the DNA is TGTGCCACCCAAACACTGGAAAACACCATATATTTT. This sequence encodes CATQTLENTIYF.

The chain carries TRBV10-3 and TRBJ2-7; 8 bases are shared with TRBD1. The germline V gene encodes CDR1 ENHRY and CDR2 SYGVKD. V gave up 2 bases and J gave up 3 bases; unmatched junction bases: 12. This CDR3 spans 17 amino acids. CDR3 bases: TGTGCCATCAGTGAGCGTGCGCTGGGACAGGCCGTCTACGAGCAGTACTTC. Its translation is CAISERALGQAVYEQYF.

This clone was counted a single time. The chain links TRBV7-2 to TRBJ1-2; D call uncertain. The CDR3 loop spans 14 amino acids. CDR1 is SGHTA and CDR2 is FQGNSA in the germline V gene. Trimming took 3 bases from V and 8 from J, leaving 16 bases between them. Written as DNA, the CDR3 is TGTGCCAGCAGCTTGGAGCCTTTTGCTGGCGGCTACACCTTC. The encoded protein is CASSLEPFAGGYTF.